These 24 T cell receptor beta chains originate from one sample sequenced in a study of T-cell reconstitution after alpha-beta-depleted transplantation in children. It was with unique molecular identifiers that the TCRbeta library was prepared. One entry per CDR3 protein, called by TCRdb with MiXCR from the PCR reads. The table records 550,000 to 600,000 distinct CDR3 sequences, about 23% of them present only once. The sample in question was PBMCs, mostly from graft donor cells, obtained 360 days after TCRalphabeta/CD19-depleted stem cell transplant. The receptors were gathered from a boy in the first two years of life who had a stem cell transplant for acute myeloid leukemia, so the T cells may come from the graft donor.

The V call is TRBV4-3, the J call TRBJ2-3, with 9 nucleotides matching TRBD2. Germline V CDR1 and CDR2: LGHNA, YSLEER. V was pared by 3 bases and J by 4 bases, with 14 bases of the junction left unmatched. The CDR3 is 18 residues long. The CDR3 region is CASSHKLRGGVMADTQYF. In nucleotides, the CDR3 is TGCGCCAGCAGCCATAAACTGCGGGGGGGCGTTATGGCAGATACGCAGTATTTT.

The chain links TRBV2 to TRBJ2-5; TRBD2 matches 7 bases. The CDR3 length is 13 residues. Germline lookup yields CDR1 SNHLY and CDR2 FYNNEI. Trimming at V came to 5 bases and at J to 6 bases, leaving 6 bases not matched to a gene. In nucleotides, the CDR3 is TGTGCCAGCAGTCGCGGGGGACCACAGACCCAGTACTTC. It encodes CASSRGGPQTQYF.

This clonotype was observed a handful of times. The chain joins TRBV2 to TRBJ2-2; D possibly uses TRBD1 or TRBD2 (6 bases each). The CDR3 runs 19 residues. Germline V gives CDR1 SNHLY, CDR2 FYNNEI. V lost 2 bases and J 3 bases, leaving 22 bases between the germline ends. Here the CDR3 DNA reads TGTGCCAGCAGTGAATTGTGGGTGACGGGGGCCACCCACACCGGGGAGCTGTTTTTT. Amino acid sequence: CASSELWVTGATHTGELFF.

The chain carries TRBV20-1 and TRBJ2-6; no clear D. The V end lost 0 bases, the J end lost 2 bases, and 5 bases lay between the germline ends. The germline CDR1 and CDR2 sequences are DFQATT and SNEGSKA (reference sequence). CDR3 length equals 14 residues. CDR3 protein: CSARERPGANVLTF. In DNA form, the CDR3 reads TGCAGTGCTAGAGAGAGACCTGGGGCCAACGTCCTGACTTTC.

This clonotype showed up many times. This chain links TRBV12-3 or TRBV12-4 with TRBJ2-1; possibly TRBD1 for D (6 bases). With 7 bases removed from V and 9 bases from J, the gap between germline ends came to 25 bases. The CDR3 length is 16 residues. This CDR3 is CASTRQAPIRDSEQFF. CDR3 sequence (DNA): TGTGCCAGCACACGACAGGCGCCCATTCGAGATAGTGAGCAGTTCTTC.

The chain couples TRBV6-5 to TRBJ2-5; 14 bases map to TRBD2. Germline V gene data show CDR1 as MNHEY and CDR2 as SVGAGI. The CDR3 consists of 15 residues. V dropped 2 bases and J dropped 5; count of bases not matched to a gene: 1. CDR3 DNA sequence: TGTGCCAGCAGTTACCGGACTAGCGGGGGGGAGACCCAGTACTTC. Translating gives CASSYRTSGGETQYF.

The V gene is TRBV7-9, the J gene TRBJ2-5; TRBD2 matches 10 bases. Unmatched junction bases numbered 12, after V lost 5 bases and J lost 9 bases. Germline V gene sequence: CDR1 SEHNR, CDR2 FQNEAQ (reference sequence). The CDR3 length is 15 residues. CDR3 in DNA: TGTGCCAGCAGCCTCGGGACTAGCGAGGGCCGGGCCCAGTACTTC. This codes for CASSLGTSEGRAQYF. Supplemented by reference TRBV7-9 and TRBJ2-5, the full variable domain reads DTGVSQNPRHKITKRGQNVTFRCDPISEHNRLYWYRQTLGQGPEFLTYFQNEAQLEKSRLLSDRFSAERPKGSFSTLEIQRTEQGDSAMYLCASSLGTSEGRAQYFGPGTRLLVL.

This clonotype was observed a single time. This chain joins TRBV3-1 and TRBJ1-2; D unresolved. CDR1 is LGHDT and CDR2 is YNNKEL in the germline V gene (reference sequence). V was pared by 4 bases and J by 4 bases, with 7 bases between. This CDR3 comprises 12 residues. This CDR3 reads CASSLRSYGYTF. The CDR3 DNA sequence: TGTGCCAGCAGCCTCCGGAGCTATGGCTACACCTTC.

The gene calls are TRBV28 and TRBJ2-3, with D perhaps TRBD2 (6 bases). V was pared by 1 base and J by 7 bases, with 15 bases between. This CDR3 contains 15 residues. Germline CDR1 and CDR2: MDHEN and SYDVKM. The CDR3: CASSLSSGLAYTQYF. The CDR3 coding sequence is TGTGCCAGCAGTTTATCGTCGGGACTCGCTTATACGCAGTATTTT. Full variable domain (rest looked up from reference TRBV28 and TRBJ2-3): DVKVTQSSRYLVKRTGEKVFLECVQDMDHENMFWYRQDPGLGLRLIYFSYDVKMKEKGDIPEGYSVSREKKERFSLILESASTNQTSMYLCASSLSSGLAYTQYFGPGTRLTVL.

The chain couples TRBV10-3 to TRBJ2-5; unclear D gene. The germline V gene has CDR1 ENHRY and CDR2 SYGVKD. The V end was cut by 0 bases, the J end by 2 bases, with 7 bases between. The CDR3 has 14 amino acids. The CDR3 region is CAISESTRQETQYF. CDR3 in DNA: TGTGCCATCAGTGAGTCGACGAGACAAGAGACCCAGTACTTC.

The sample holds many counts of this clonotype. The chain combines TRBV6-5 with TRBJ1-6, with 8 bases that match TRBD1. CDR3 length: 15 amino acids. The trim removed 4 bases at V and 10 bases at J, leaving 9 bases unmatched. CDR1 is MNHEY and CDR2 is SVGAGI in the germline V gene. CDR3 DNA sequence: TGTGCCAGCAGTTTCGGACAGGGAGAGAACTCACCCCTCCACTTT. Translating it yields CASSFGQGENSPLHF.

The gene calls are TRBV20-1 and TRBJ1-1; 8 nucleotides line up with TRBD1. This CDR3 is built from 17 residues. V shed 3 bases, J shed 5 bases, and the junction held 17 bases outside the gene matches. Looked up from germline, CDR1 is DFQATT and CDR2 is SNEGSKA (reference sequence). CDR3 bases: TGCAGTGCTAGGGACCAGGGATCAGGGGGCGCGGAGACTGAAGCTTTCTTT. Amino acids: CSARDQGSGGAETEAFF.

This clonotype was observed at least ten times. The rearrangement joins TRBV7-2 to TRBJ1-2; 7 bases fit TRBD1. The V gene end was trimmed by 3 bases and the J gene end by 1 base; junction bases not matched to a gene: 5. This CDR3 spans 15 amino acids. From germline, CDR1 is SGHTA and CDR2 FQGNSA. In DNA form, the CDR3 reads TGTGCCAGCAGCTTCTCCGGGACAGATAACTATGGCTACACCTTC. Its protein is CASSFSGTDNYGYTF.

This chain connects TRBV7-2 to TRBJ2-4, with TRBD2 identical over 9 bases. Trimming at V came to 4 bases and at J to 0 bases, leaving 7 bases not matched to a gene. The CDR3 is 17 residues long. Looked up from germline, CDR1 is SGHTA and CDR2 is FQGNSA. CDR3 residues: CASSSRAGGLAKNIQYF. CDR3 in DNA: TGTGCCAGCAGCTCTAGGGCGGGGGGGCTAGCCAAAAACATTCAGTACTTC.

The V gene is TRBV12-3 or TRBV12-4, the J gene TRBJ2-1, with D possibly matching TRBD2 (7 bases). The CDR3 consists of 16 residues. The V end lost 7 bases, the J end lost 3 bases, and 19 bases lay between the germline ends. The CDR3 sequence: CASTQRGGGHYNEQFF. The CDR3 DNA sequence: TGTGCCAGCACCCAACGGGGAGGGGGTCACTACAATGAGCAGTTCTTC.

J is TRBJ1-1 and V is TRBV6-1; D is perhaps TRBD1 (5 bases). Trimming cost V 2 bases and J 2 bases, with 12 bases left between them. The CDR3 totals 15 residues. The germline V gene has CDR1 MNHNS and CDR2 SASEGT. CDR3 protein: CASSEYYRYNTEAFF. DNA of the CDR3: TGTGCCAGCAGTGAATATTACAGGTATAACACTGAAGCTTTCTTT.

A few counts support this clonotype. The chain uses TRBV12-3 or TRBV12-4 and TRBJ1-1, with D unclear. The V end was cut by 2 bases, the J end by 7 bases, with 8 bases between. This CDR3 has 12 residues. This chain's CDR3 is CASSLRRIEAFF. The CDR3 DNA sequence: TGTGCCAGCAGTTTACGACGGATTGAAGCTTTCTTT.

The rearrangement joins TRBV9 to TRBJ2-5; D is perhaps TRBD1 or TRBD2 (5 bases each). From germline, CDR1 is SGDLS and CDR2 YYNGEE. This CDR3 comprises 16 residues. Trimming pared 3 bases from V and 7 bases from J, leaving 22 bases between. The CDR3 region is CASSDGASSGYGTQYF. Written as DNA, the CDR3 is TGTGCCAGCAGCGACGGGGCGAGTTCGGGTTATGGGACCCAGTACTTC.

This chain links TRBV20-1 with TRBJ2-7; possibly TRBD1 for D (6 bases). CDR1 is DFQATT and CDR2 is SNEGSKA in the germline V gene (reference sequence). The germline V and J ends were trimmed by 0 bases and 3 bases, with 15 bases remaining between them. The CDR3 has 15 amino acids. CDR3 in DNA: TGCAGTGCTAGAGACCCTACCCAGGGGAGCTACGAGCAGTACGTC. Translating it yields CSARDPTQGSYEQYV.

This rearrangement joins TRBV20-1 to TRBJ1-2, with unresolved D. V was trimmed by 0 bases and J by 10 bases, leaving 21 bases between them. From germline, CDR1 is DFQATT and CDR2 SNEGSKA (reference sequence). The CDR3 length is 15 residues. CDR3 region: CSARDTRSQLYDYTF. The CDR3 nucleotides read TGCAGTGCTAGAGATACCCGAAGTCAGCTCTACGACTACACCTTC.

The chain joins TRBV20-1 to TRBJ2-5, with D tentatively TRBD2 (7 bases). The CDR3 contains 13 residues. CDR1 is DFQATT, CDR2 SNEGSKA, per germline (reference sequence). Trimming pared 3 bases from V and 4 bases from J, leaving 12 bases between. CDR3 amino acids: CSASRGGGETQYF. For the CDR3, the DNA is TGCAGTGCTAGCCGAGGGGGGGGAGAGACCCAGTACTTC.

The chain combines TRBV20-1 with TRBJ1-1, with a weak D call TRBD1 (5 bases). From germline, CDR1 is DFQATT and CDR2 SNEGSKA (reference sequence). The CDR3 extends over 10 amino acids. Trimming stripped 6 bases from V and 5 bases from J, with 7 bases between. CDR3 sequence: CSARQTEAFF. CDR3 nucleotides: TGCAGTGCCAGACAGACTGAAGCTTTCTTT.

This CDR3 reads CASSQNEKLFF. DNA for the CDR3: TGTGCCAGCAGCCAGAATGAAAAACTGTTTTTT. The chain combines TRBV7-6 with TRBJ1-4; unclear D gene. Germline-derived CDR1 and CDR2 are SGHVS and FNYEAQ. This CDR3 has 11 residues. V lost 5 bases, J lost 5 bases, and 3 bases lay in between.

V and J are TRBV6-5 and TRBJ2-7; TRBD1 matches 7 bases. The germline CDR1 and CDR2 sequences are MNHEY and SVGAGI. V lost 5 bases to trimming and J lost 0 bases; unmatched junction nucleotides: 7. CDR3 length equals 15 residues. The CDR3 nucleotides are TGTGCCAGCAGTCCTCGACAGGGTCTCTCCTACGAGCAGTACGTC. It translates to CASSPRQGLSYEQYV.